This T cell receptor (beta chain) was sequenced in a study of blood T cells in healthy people across ages. Whole-study results and caveats: Fewer expanded clones and more diversity marked long-lived versus aged donors.

This clonotype was observed at least ten times. The antigen is not known. A J-beta primer mix and a sample-barcoded 5' primer were used in a second PCR of roughly 7 to 12 cycles. TCRdb re-called the 5' RACE reads through MiXCR, storing one row per CDR3 protein. The sample yields 600,000 to 800,000 distinct CDR3 sequences, 52% seen once. The CDR3 runs to 13 residues. Germline V gene lookup returns CDR1 SQVTM and CDR2 ANQGSEA. It was around 10 milliliters of peripheral blood that were drawn from each donor. The specimen was blood. The clonotype originates from a woman over 75 in good health. This chain links TRBV29-1 with TRBJ2-7, with 11 bases identical to TRBD2. This CDR3 is CSLISGGDAEQYF. The CDR3 DNA follows: TGCAGTCTAATTAGCGGGGGGGATGCCGAGCAGTACTTC.